Listed below are T cell receptor beta chains from one sample, sequenced in a study of CD8 T cells in Susac syndrome. MiXCR, run by TCRdb on the immunoSEQ multiplex PCR reads, gives a single entry per CDR3 protein. The sample contains approximately 19,000 distinct CDR3 sequences, roughly 95% of which appear only once. The sample consisted of CD8+ T cells from PBMCs. The receptors here all came from a human donor in good health. CDR3s include the opening cysteine and the closing phenylalanine or tryptophan. The order of the fields is V gene, D gene, CDR3 length, J gene, CDR3 DNA, CDR3 protein. A D gene is named only where the DNA matches it firmly.

>TRBV12-3/TRBV12-4|-|14|TRBJ1-5
TGTGCCAGCAGTTTAGATGGGGCCGGCCAGCCCCAGCATTTT
CASSLDGAGQPQHF
>TRBV15|-|12|TRBJ2-5
TGTGCCACCACCAACCAAGGGAGGACCCAGTACTTC
CATTNQGRTQYF
>TRBV10-3|-|17|TRBJ2-3
TGTGCCATCAGTGAGTCGGAGCCGGGACTGAGCACAGATACGCAGTATTTT
CAISESEPGLSTDTQYF
>TRBV13|TRBD2|16|TRBJ2-1
TGTGCCAGCAGCTCACCGACTAGCGGCCACTACAATGAGCAGTTCTTC
CASSSPTSGHYNEQFF
>TRBV13|TRBD2|16|TRBJ2-1
TGTGCCAGCAGCCCATGGGGACTAGCGGGGTACAATGAGCAGTTCTTC
CASSPWGLAGYNEQFF
>TRBV7-8|TRBD2|16|TRBJ2-5
TGTGCCAGCAGCTTATCTTATGCGGGAGATAGGGAGACCCAGTACTTC
CASSLSYAGDRETQYF
>TRBV13|TRBD1|15|TRBJ2-7
TGTGCCAGCAGCTACGGGGGCAGGGGGCTGAGCGAGCAGTACTTC
CASSYGGRGLSEQYF
>TRBV7-2|-|12|TRBJ2-1
TGTGCCAGCAGCTTATACTTGAATGAGCAGTTCTTC
CASSLYLNEQFF
>TRBV6-5|-|17|TRBJ1-5
TGTGCCAGCAGTTACTCGTACCGGATCGAGAGCAATCAGCCCCAGCATTTT
CASSYSYRIESNQPQHF
>TRBV11-2|-|13|TRBJ2-5
TGTGCCAGCAGCTTGGAAAACTATGAGACCCAGTACTTC
CASSLENYETQYF
>TRBV30|TRBD1|12|TRBJ1-1
TGTGCCTCCACCCAAGGGACAGGTCTGGCTTTCTTT
CASTQGTGLAFF
>TRBV27|-|15|TRBJ2-2
TGTGCCAGCAGTGGGTCCCACCTCGGGTCCGGGGAGCTGTTTTTT
CASSGSHLGSGELFF
>TRBV10-3|-|14|TRBJ1-1
TGTGCCATCAGTGAGTCTCTAGCTTACACTGAAGCTTTCTTT
CAISESLAYTEAFF
>TRBV12-3/TRBV12-4|-|14|TRBJ1-2
TGTGCCAGCAGTTTTTCGGGCCCCTCTTATGGCTACACCTTC
CASSFSGPSYGYTF
>TRBV14|-|13|TRBJ2-7
TGTGCCAGCAGCCAGTGGCCCGAAAGTCAGCAGTACTTC
CASSQWPESQQYF
>TRBV3-1|-|14|TRBJ2-7
TGTGCCAGCAGCCCCCGGGACAAAGCCTACGAGCAGTACTTC
CASSPRDKAYEQYF
>TRBV15|-|12|TRBJ1-2
TGTGCCACCAGCAGAACAGGTACTGACTACACCTTC
CATSRTGTDYTF